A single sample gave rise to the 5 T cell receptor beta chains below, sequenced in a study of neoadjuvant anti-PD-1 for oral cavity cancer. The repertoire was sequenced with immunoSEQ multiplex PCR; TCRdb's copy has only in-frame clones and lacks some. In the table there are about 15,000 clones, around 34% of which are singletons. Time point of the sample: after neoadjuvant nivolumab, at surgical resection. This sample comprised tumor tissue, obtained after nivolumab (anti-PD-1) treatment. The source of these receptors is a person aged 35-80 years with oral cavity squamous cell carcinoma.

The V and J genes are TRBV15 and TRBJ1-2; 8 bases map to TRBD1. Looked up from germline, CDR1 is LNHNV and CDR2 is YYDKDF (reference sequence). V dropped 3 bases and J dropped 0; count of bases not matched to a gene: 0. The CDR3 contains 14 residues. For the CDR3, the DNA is TGTGCCACCAGCAGGGACAGGGCTAACTATGGCTACACCTTC. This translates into CATSRDRANYGYTF.

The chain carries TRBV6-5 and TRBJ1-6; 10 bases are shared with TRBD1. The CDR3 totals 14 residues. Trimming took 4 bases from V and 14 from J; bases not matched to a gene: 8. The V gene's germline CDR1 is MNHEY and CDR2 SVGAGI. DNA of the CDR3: TGTGCCAGCAGTTTGGGACAGGGGTACCCAACCCTCCACTTT. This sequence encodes CASSLGQGYPTLHF.

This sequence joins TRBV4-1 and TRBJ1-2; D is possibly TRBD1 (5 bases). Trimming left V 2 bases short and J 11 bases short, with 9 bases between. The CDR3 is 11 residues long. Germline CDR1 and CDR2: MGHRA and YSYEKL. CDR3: CASSQQGEYTF. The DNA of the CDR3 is TGCGCCAGCAGCCAACAGGGCGAATACACCTTC.

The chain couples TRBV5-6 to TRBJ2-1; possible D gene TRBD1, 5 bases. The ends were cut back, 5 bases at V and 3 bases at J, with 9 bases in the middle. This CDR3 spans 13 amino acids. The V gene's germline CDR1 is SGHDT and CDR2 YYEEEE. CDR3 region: CASSKTDYNEQFF. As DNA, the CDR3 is TGTGCCAGCAGTAAGACAGACTACAATGAGCAGTTCTTC.

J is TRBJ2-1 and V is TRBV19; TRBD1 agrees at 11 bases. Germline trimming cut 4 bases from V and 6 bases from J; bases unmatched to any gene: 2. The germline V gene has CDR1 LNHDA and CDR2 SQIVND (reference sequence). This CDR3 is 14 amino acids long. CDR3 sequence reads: CASSTGTGGNEQFF. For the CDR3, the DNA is TGTGCCAGTAGTACCGGGACAGGGGGCAATGAGCAGTTCTTC. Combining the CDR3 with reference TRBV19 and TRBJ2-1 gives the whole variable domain DGGITQSPKYLFRKEGQNVTLSCEQNLNHDAMYWYRQDPGQGLRLIYYSQIVNDFQKGDIAEGYSVSREKKESFPLTVTSAQKNPTAFYLCASSTGTGGNEQFFGPGTRLTVL.